This T cell receptor (beta chain) derives from a study of blood T cell repertoires in COVID-19. CDR3 length: 12 amino acids. Trimming took off 5 bases at V and 6 bases at J, with 11 bases between the two ends. Looked up from germline, CDR1 is MNHEY and CDR2 is SVGAGI. Assay: immunoSEQ multiplex PCR; the TCRdb copy retains only in-frame clones and omits some. This table holds some 520,000 clones, roughly nine tenths found once. Sequenced material: peripheral blood. The chain recombines TRBV6-5 with TRBJ2-7; D remains ambiguous. The TCR sequence derives from a man aged 18 to 35 with COVID-19, enrolled during active disease. The DNA of the CDR3 is TGTGCCAGCAGTCCTAACTCCCGCGAGCAGTACTTC. The encoded protein is CASSPNSREQYF.